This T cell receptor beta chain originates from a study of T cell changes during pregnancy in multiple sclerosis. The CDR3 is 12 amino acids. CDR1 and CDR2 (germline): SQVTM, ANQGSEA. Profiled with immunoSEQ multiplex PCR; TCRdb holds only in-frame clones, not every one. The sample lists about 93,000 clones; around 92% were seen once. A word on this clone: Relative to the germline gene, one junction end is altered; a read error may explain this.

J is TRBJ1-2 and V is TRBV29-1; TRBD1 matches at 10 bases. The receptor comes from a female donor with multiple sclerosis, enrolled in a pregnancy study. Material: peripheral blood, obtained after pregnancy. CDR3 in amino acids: CSVARQGADPEF. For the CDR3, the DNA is TGCAGCGTTGCCAGACAGGGGGCGGACCCGGAGTTC.